This record concerns one TCR beta chain sequence. This entry comes from a study of blood T cell repertoires in COVID-19. Study details: In each case, the material was cDNA or gDNA derived from T cells, B-cell-depleted T cells, or PBMCs.

As originally analysed: Researchers report that nucleated cell counts were estimated from reference gene primer amplification. Assay used: immunoSEQ multiplex PCR; TCRdb lists only in-frame clones, some missing. V, J and clone size were drawn from that table, and D and trimming were deduced from the DNA. The sample holds 55,000 to 70,000 clones, 87% seen once. Trimming cost V 6 bases and J 5 bases; bases outside gene matches: 14. Germline V gives CDR1 LNHDA, CDR2 SQIVND (reference sequence). This CDR3 has 16 amino acids. J is TRBJ2-5 and V is TRBV19; 8 nucleotides line up with TRBD1. Material: peripheral blood. This receptor was obtained from a woman aged 18-29 years with acute or convalescent COVID-19. This chain's CDR3 is CASRTGRQGALETQYF. Written as DNA, the CDR3 is TGTGCCAGTAGAACCGGAAGGCAGGGGGCGCTTGAGACCCAGTACTTC.